These T cell receptor beta chains were read from a single sample in a study of regulatory T cells in long-lasting Graves disease. One entry per CDR3 protein results from TCRdb running MiXCR on the multiplex PCR reads. The sample lists 200,000 to 250,000 distinct CDR3 sequences, approximately 19% occurring once. The data also belong to a second study, concerning T cells in Graves' hyperthyroidism and ophthalmopathy.

The source material was peripheral blood mononuclear cells (PBMCs), sampled at new diagnosis, from a patient treated with antithyroid drugs. These receptors were collected from a woman in her 30s with Graves disease. Each CDR3 is given with its conserved first and last residue. D genes are given only for firm matches. For some rows the clone size is stated as once, few or many, or as a class when expanded; others skip it.

abundance,j_gene,v_gene,d_gene,CDR3nt,CDR3aa
many,TRBJ1-1,TRBV7-3,.,TGTGCCAGCAGCTCCTACAAGGGAGGTGAAGCTTTCTTT,CASSSYKGGEAFF
once,TRBJ2-1,TRBV7-9,.,TGTGCCAGCAGCGATAACTCAGAGCAGTTCTTC,CASSDNSEQFF
many,TRBJ1-4,TRBV12-3/TRBV12-4,.,TGTGCCAGCAGGACGGGACTGACCAATGAAAAACTGTTTTTT,CASRTGLTNEKLFF
.,TRBJ2-1,TRBV10-3,.,TGTGCCATCAGTGACGGTCGGGAGTGGGTCTTC,CAISDGREWVF
many,TRBJ1-1,TRBV10-2,.,TGCGCCAGCAGTGATAGGGCGACGAACACTGAAGCTTTCTTT,CASSDRATNTEAFF
many,TRBJ1-1,TRBV6-2/TRBV6-3,.,TGTGCCATCATAGGCCAATGGACTGAAGCTTTCTTT,CAIIGQWTEAFF
.,TRBJ2-4,TRBV4-1,.,TGCGCCAGCAGCCCGGCACACGGGACACCAATAGCCAAAAACATTCAGTACTTC,CASSPAHGTPIAKNIQYF
few,TRBJ1-2,TRBV5-1,.,TGCGCCAGCAGCTTGGTTGGACAGCTTAACTATGGCTACACCTTC,CASSLVGQLNYGYTF
many,TRBJ2-2,TRBV30,.,TGTGCCTGGAGTGAGGGGGGCACCGGGGAGCTGTTTTTT,CAWSEGGTGELFF
many,TRBJ2-7,TRBV2,.,TGTGCCAGCAGGAAATCCTCCGGGACGGATACCTACGAGCAGTACTTC,CASRKSSGTDTYEQYF
many,TRBJ2-5,TRBV15,.,TGTGCCACCAGGAGGAGCACGCTTCTGACCCAGTACTTC,CATRRSTLLTQYF
many,TRBJ2-7,TRBV19,.,TGTGCCAGTAGCAGCGAAGGGGGCTACGAGCAGTACTTC,CASSSEGGYEQYF
many,TRBJ1-6,TRBV5-6,.,TGTGCCAGCAGCTTTTATAGGGCGAATTCACCCCTCCACTTT,CASSFYRANSPLHF
many,TRBJ1-2,TRBV28,.,TGTGCCAGCAGTTCCCCGCTTCTTGGCTACACCTTC,CASSSPLLGYTF
many,TRBJ1-2,TRBV5-1,TRBD1,TGCGCCAGCAGCAGGGACAGTGCTAACTATGGCTACACCTTC,CASSRDSANYGYTF